This T cell receptor (beta chain) was sequenced during a study of blood T cell repertoires in COVID-19 (dated by TCRdb to about 2020). Context from the whole study: The collaborator samples originated in the United States, Italy and Spain and spanned the acute and convalescent phases of COVID-19. The material from the prospective study consisted of cDNA or gDNA derived from T cells, B-cell-depleted T cells, or PBMCs. Subjects who had been exposed to COVID-19, were actively infected with it, or had recovered from it provided the deeply sampled blood TCRbeta repertoires that made up the dataset. The repertoires were released in a freely available public database intended as a resource for research on the immune response to SARS-CoV-2. Samples were obtained from the ongoing ImmuneRACE study (first 160 participants) and from roughly 1,300 subjects provided by 6 global collaborators. The sample metadata nearly always contained a de-identified subject ID, COVID-19 status, age in years and sex. Where HLA class I and class II types were available, the types were taken from metadata supplied by the sample provider, not from assay-based typing.

From the cysteine through the phenylalanine, the CDR3 covers 18 amino acids. Left in the record is the CDR3 DNA by itself, 54 bases read in frame from the first base. CDR1 SGHTA and CDR2 FQGNSA are derived from the germline V gene. V and J are trimmed by 7 bases and 0 bases, and the gene matches miss 12 bases of the junction. General findings and caveats noted by the study authors: Clinical and demographic metadata were provided uncurated, with the amount varying by source and participant.

As for this clone: Its specific antigen is unknown. Qualities for individual bases were not recorded, and no much larger clone is one base off.

Each collaborating institution followed its own protocols to collect whole blood in K2EDTA tubes. Collaborator samples were shipped for TCRbeta analysis as frozen whole blood, isolated PBMCs, or DNA extracted from either sample type. The immunoSEQ Assay, a bias-controlled multiplex PCR, was used to amplify TCRbeta CDR3 regions from genomic DNA. As for how the authors treated the data: The number of nucleated cells in each sample was estimated by amplification of reference gene primers within the assay. To quantify the absolute abundance of each unique TCRbeta CDR3 rearrangement, sequence reads were collapsed and filtered. For each sample, productive Simpson clonality was calculated as the square root of Simpson's diversity index over productive rearrangements. In TCRdb, the immuneACCESS table is reduced to in-frame sequences with V and J assigned. These tables do not hold every clone; where another copy was compared, an unresolved V gene accounts for under half, and the others remain unexplained. V and J calls and clone size are those listed in that table; D and trimming were worked out from the DNA. Across this sample there are some 50,000 clones, with about nine tenths seen only once. Of the sample, roughly 1.6% falls within the top ten clones.

Sequencing input: peripheral blood. The sequence was obtained from a man aged 55 to 69 with acute or convalescent COVID-19. The V gene is TRBV7-2 and the J gene is TRBJ1-5, with 10 central nucleotides matching TRBD1. The DNA is TGTGCCAGCAAGGCCGGGACAGGGGCCCTCTATAGCAATCAGCCCCAGCATTTT. Its protein product is CASKAGTGALYSNQPQHF.